The 22 T cell receptor beta chains below come from one sample, sequenced in a study of graft-versus-host responses after intestinal transplantation. Sequenced by immunoSEQ multiplex PCR; TCRdb stores in-frame clones only, minus some. The sample includes approximately 79,000 clones, approximately 82% of them seen just once. The antigens these receptors bind are not known. Sample: unstimulated CD4+ T cells sorted from spleen or lymph node cells, taken before intestinal transplant. These receptors all come from a human donor who received an intestinal transplant.

The rearrangement joins TRBV28 to TRBJ2-5, with TRBD1 matching over 11 bases. The CDR3 extends over 15 amino acids. CDR1 is MDHEN, CDR2 SYDVKM, per germline. With V trimmed by 5 bases and J by 7 bases, 9 bases remained unmatched. The CDR3 DNA is TGTGCCAGCAGTACCCTGGGACAGGGGGGAGGGACCCAGTACTTC. Translating it yields CASSTLGQGGGTQYF.

CDR3 DNA sequence: TGTGCCAGCAGCTTCTATGCGGGGACGAATACGCAGTATTTT. Its protein is CASSFYAGTNTQYF. The J gene is TRBJ2-3, the V gene TRBV5-4; perhaps TRBD2 as D (6 bases). The CDR3 loop spans 14 amino acids. V lost 2 bases to trimming and J lost 7 bases, with 14 bases between them. Germline CDR1 is SGHNT and CDR2 is YYREEE (reference sequence).

The chain carries TRBV4-1 and TRBJ1-1, with D perhaps TRBD1 (6 bases). This CDR3 has 14 amino acids. The V gene lost 6 bases and the J gene lost 1 base, with 12 bases spanning the gap. Germline CDR1 reads MGHRA; CDR2 reads YSYEKL. In nucleotides, the CDR3 is TGCGCCAGCAGAAACAGGGCCACGAACACTGAAGCTTTCTTT. Residues: CASRNRATNTEAFF.

This sequence joins TRBV10-3 and TRBJ2-1; 7 bases fit TRBD2. V was pared by 0 bases and J by 8 bases, with 10 bases of the junction left unmatched. Germline V gene lookup returns CDR1 ENHRY and CDR2 SYGVKD. The CDR3 sequence is 16 residues long. The CDR3 DNA is TGTGCCATCAGTGAGTCGAATCCGGGAGGTTTGGATGAGCAGTTCTTC. Protein sequence: CAISESNPGGLDEQFF.

The chain carries TRBV28 and TRBJ1-5; 8 nucleotides agree with TRBD1. Germline V gene data show CDR1 as MDHEN and CDR2 as SYDVKM. The V segment lost 6 bases and the J segment 7 bases; nucleotides outside the gene matches: 11. This CDR3 has 15 residues. DNA of the CDR3: TGTGCCAGCAGCTTCGGGACAGGACAACGGCAGCCCCAGCATTTT. This encodes CASSFGTGQRQPQHF.

There are a few counts of this clone. The chain couples TRBV27 to TRBJ1-1, with TRBD1 identical over 9 bases. The CDR3 is made up of 17 amino acids. The V and J ends lost 6 bases and 3 bases, in that order; junction bases with no gene match: 14. Germline V gene sequence: CDR1 MNHEY, CDR2 SMNVEV (reference sequence). This CDR3 reads CASRLPINRGQDTEAFF. The CDR3 DNA follows: TGTGCCAGCAGACTACCCATCAACAGGGGGCAAGACACTGAAGCTTTCTTT.

The chain uses TRBV4-1 and TRBJ2-3; 8 nucleotides align to TRBD2. Looked up from germline, CDR1 is MGHRA and CDR2 is YSYEKL. V was clipped by 0 bases and J by 14 bases; unmatched bases: 19. The CDR3 contains 17 residues. CDR3 sequence: CASSQEVGAGGGQARYF. The DNA of the CDR3 is TGCGCCAGCAGCCAAGAAGTTGGTGCAGGCGGGGGGCAGGCTCGGTATTTT.

The V call is TRBV7-8, the J call TRBJ2-5; TRBD1 matches 8 bases. Germline V lookup: CDR1 SGHVS, CDR2 FQNEAQ. This CDR3 has 12 residues. Trimming took 8 bases from V and 4 from J; bases not matched to a gene: 3. The CDR3 DNA is TGTGCCAGCGCAGGGGGCGCAGAGACCCAGTACTTC. It specifies CASAGGAETQYF.

This clone was detected only a few times. The rearrangement uses TRBV6-1 and TRBJ2-7; a possible D gene is TRBD2 (7 bases). This CDR3 has 14 amino acids. Trimming shortened V by 7 bases and J by 6 bases, and 19 bases separated the two germline ends. Germline values: CDR1 MNHNS, CDR2 SASEGT. The CDR3 is CASMGGGPPGEQYF. CDR3 DNA sequence: TGTGCCAGCATGGGGGGGGGCCCTCCTGGCGAGCAGTACTTC.

The chain recombines TRBV9 with TRBJ2-5, with TRBD1 identical over 9 bases. CDR1 and CDR2 from the germline V gene are SGDLS and YYNGEE. The CDR3 runs 15 residues. Trimming at V came to 4 bases and at J to 5 bases, leaving 9 bases not matched to a gene. CDR3 sequence reads: CASSKITGGSETQYF. The CDR3 DNA sequence: TGTGCCAGCAGCAAAATCACAGGGGGCAGTGAGACCCAGTACTTC.

This clone has just a few counts. The CDR3 DNA follows: TGTGCCAGCAGCCCGAATCGCTTGGGGCATGGCTACACCTTC. Its translation: CASSPNRLGHGYTF. The chain uses TRBV11-1 and TRBJ1-2, with D perhaps TRBD1 (5 bases). The germline gives CDR1 SGHAT, CDR2 FQDESV (reference sequence). CDR3 size: 14 residues. Trimming removed 5 bases from V and 6 bases from J, with 16 bases in between. The full variable domain, with the rest looked up from reference TRBV11-1 and TRBJ1-2, is EAEVAQSPRYKITEKSQAVAFWCDPISGHATLYWYRQILGQGPELLVQFQDESVVDDSQLPKDRFSAERLKGVDSTLKIQPAELGDSAMYLCASSPNRLGHGYTFGSGTRLTVV.

The rearrangement links TRBV9 to TRBJ2-1; tentative D call: TRBD1 (5 bases). The CDR3 totals 15 residues. V lost 1 base, J lost 8 bases, and 16 bases lay in between. The germline V gene encodes CDR1 SGDLS and CDR2 YYNGEE. DNA of the CDR3: TGTGCCAGCAGCGTATTTGGAGTAGGGGTGGATGAGCAGTTCTTC. Its protein product is CASSVFGVGVDEQFF.

This rearrangement joins TRBV28 to TRBJ1-2; no clear D. The V gene's germline CDR1 is MDHEN and CDR2 SYDVKM. The CDR3 contains 15 residues. Trimming cost V 4 bases and J 2 bases, with 14 bases left between them. CDR3 loop: CASSSLDYPNYGYTF. The CDR3 bases are TGTGCCAGCAGTTCCCTGGACTATCCAAACTATGGCTACACCTTC.

The chain links TRBV7-6 to TRBJ1-5, with 7 positions matching TRBD1. The V and J ends lost 5 bases and 4 bases, in that order; junction bases with no gene match: 5. Germline loops: CDR1 SGHVS, CDR2 FNYEAQ. The CDR3 is 14 amino acids. The CDR3 DNA sequence: TGTGCCAGCAGCCCGACAGGGATGAATCAGCCCCAGCATTTT. The encoded protein is CASSPTGMNQPQHF.

This chain uses TRBV6-5 with TRBJ2-7, with D maybe TRBD1 (5 bases). Germline CDR1 MNHEY, CDR2 SVGAGI. The V end lost 1 base, the J end lost 1 base, and 14 bases lay between the germline ends. CDR3 length equals 16 residues. This CDR3 is CASSYYGPAGSYEQYF. The CDR3 DNA reads as TGTGCCAGCAGTTACTACGGTCCGGCAGGGTCCTACGAGCAGTACTTC.

This clone was seen a handful of times. The V call is TRBV15, the J call TRBJ2-3, with D perhaps TRBD2 (6 bases). V was trimmed by 0 bases and J by 2 bases, leaving 15 bases between them. This CDR3 contains 17 residues. Germline CDR1 and CDR2: LNHNV and YYDKDF (reference sequence). CDR3 DNA: TGTGCCACCAGCAGAGATTTCGTGGGGGGAACCACAGATACGCAGTATTTT. This translates into CATSRDFVGGTTDTQYF.

V usage is TRBV2 and J usage is TRBJ2-3, with D perhaps matching TRBD2 (6 bases). The V gene's germline CDR1 is SNHLY and CDR2 FYNNEI. The CDR3 has 12 amino acids. The V end lost 6 bases, the J end lost 5 bases, and 9 bases lay between the germline ends. The CDR3 nucleotides read TGTGCCAGCAGGTTTAGCGGAGATACGCAGTATTTT. Protein: CASRFSGDTQYF.

The gene calls are TRBV2 and TRBJ1-5; 7 positions match TRBD1. With V trimmed by 4 bases and J by 4 bases, 1 base remained unmatched. This CDR3 is 13 amino acids long. The germline CDR1 and CDR2 sequences are SNHLY and FYNNEI. The CDR3 DNA reads TGTGCCAGCAGTGGACAGGGAAATCAGCCCCAGCATTTT. Its translation: CASSGQGNQPQHF.

This clone showed up just a few times. The V gene is TRBV5-1, the J gene TRBJ1-2; the match to TRBD1 covers 7 bases. The CDR3 extends over 12 amino acids. V lost 0 bases, J lost 12 bases, and 5 bases stayed unmatched. CDR1 SGHRS and CDR2 YFSETQ come from the germline V gene. The CDR3 region is CASSLERGGNTF. Written as DNA, the CDR3 is TGCGCCAGCAGCTTGGAGAGAGGGGGCAACACCTTC.

This clone appeared a single time. This rearrangement joins TRBV5-6 to TRBJ2-5; 8 nucleotides align to TRBD1. The germline CDR1 and CDR2 sequences are SGHDT and YYEEEE. V shed 4 bases, J shed 13 bases, and the junction held 12 bases outside the gene matches. The CDR3 spans 13 residues. For the CDR3, the DNA is TGTGCCAGCAGCAAGGACAGGGTAGAGTCCCGGTACTTC. It translates to CASSKDRVESRYF.

This sequence joins TRBV28 and TRBJ1-4; D is undetermined. Germline CDR1 and CDR2: MDHEN and SYDVKM. V gave up 6 bases and J gave up 11 bases, with 16 bases separating them. The CDR3 contains 13 residues. CDR3 DNA sequence: TGTGCCAGCAGGACCGGGGAAACAAATAAACTGTTTTTT. Its translation is CASRTGETNKLFF.

The rearrangement uses TRBV19 and TRBJ2-6; D gene unclear. CDR3 length: 16 amino acids. Per the germline V gene, CDR1 is LNHDA and CDR2 is SQIVND (reference sequence). V lost 3 bases and J lost 0, with 9 bases in between. CDR3 loop: CASSMWARSGANVLTF. The DNA for the CDR3 is TGTGCCAGTAGTATGTGGGCACGCTCTGGGGCCAACGTCCTGACTTTC.